The rows below give T cell receptor beta chains drawn from one sample of a study of blood T cell repertoires in COVID-19. This table comes from immunoSEQ multiplex PCR, and its TCRdb copy is limited to in-frame clones, with some not included. Of approximately 270,000 clones in the sample, 80% to 90% were seen once. Specimen: peripheral blood. The receptors derive from a man aged 25-45 years with acute or convalescent COVID-19. Both conserved end residues are part of each CDR3. The D gene is left open where the match is weak. Rows give clone size only sometimes, using once, few, many, or a class for an expanded clone.

j_call clone_size d_call v_call cdr3_nt cdr3_aa
TRBJ2-5 . . TRBV4-1 TGCGCCAGCAGCCCCTACGGGGGTCAGACCCAGTACTTC CASSPYGGQTQYF
TRBJ1-5 . TRBD1 TRBV6-5 TGTGCCACCAGGACAGGGGCTAGCAATCAGCCCCAGCATTTT CATRTGASNQPQHF
TRBJ1-1 . . TRBV27 TGTGCCAGCATAGCAACAAACACTGAAGCTTTCTTT CASIATNTEAFF
TRBJ2-1 few TRBD2 TRBV7-9 TGTGCCAGCAGTTTCAATCCAACTAGCGGAGCCGACAATGAGCAGTTCTTC CASSFNPTSGADNEQFF
TRBJ1-5 . . TRBV29-1 TGCAGCGTTGGAGGGAACAATCAGCCCCAGCATTTT CSVGGNNQPQHF
TRBJ2-1 . TRBD2 TRBV19 TGTGCCAGTAGTATAGCCTTACTGGGGGGGAGCTCCTACAATGAGCAGTTCTTC CASSIALLGGSSYNEQFF
TRBJ2-7 . TRBD2 TRBV3-1/TRBV3-2 TGTGCCACCGGACTAGCGGATGTCTACGAGCAGTACTTC CATGLADVYEQYF
TRBJ1-2 . . TRBV6-5 TGTGCCAGCAGTAGAGACAGATCGGCCGGCGGCTACACCTTC CASSRDRSAGGYTF
TRBJ2-7 . TRBD2 TRBV7-6 TGTGCCAGCAGCCCCACTAGCGGGAGCTCCTACGAGCAGTACTTC CASSPTSGSSYEQYF
TRBJ2-7 . . TRBV15 TGTGCCACCAGCAGGGGGGCTGACTACGAGCAGTACTTC CATSRGADYEQYF
TRBJ2-1 . . TRBV28 TGTGCCAGCGGAGGAAACGTAGGGAGCTCCTACAATGAGCAGTTCTTC CASGGNVGSSYNEQFF
TRBJ2-3 once TRBD1 TRBV11-2 TGTGCCAGCAGCTTAGAAGGGACAGGGCGAGATACGCAGTATTTT CASSLEGTGRDTQYF
TRBJ1-4 . TRBD1 TRBV30 TGTGCCTGCCTGGCAGGGGGTGGTGAAAAACTGTTTTTT CACLAGGGEKLFF
TRBJ1-2 . TRBD1 TRBV19 TGTGCCAGTAGTATAGCCCAGGACAGGAACCTCTATGGCTACACCTTC CASSIAQDRNLYGYTF
TRBJ1-5 . . TRBV28 TGTGCCAGCAGCTCCTCCGGGAAGCCCCAGCATTTT CASSSSGKPQHF
TRBJ2-3 . TRBD2 TRBV11-2 TGTGCCAGCAGCCCGAGCGGGGACGGCACAGATACGCAGTATTTT CASSPSGDGTDTQYF
TRBJ2-7 . TRBD1 TRBV15 TGTGCCACCAGCAGAGTGGGGACAGGGCTTTCCTACGAGCAGTACTTC CATSRVGTGLSYEQYF
TRBJ1-4 . . TRBV6-5 TGTGCCAGCAGTCGCAAAAACAGAGTTGAAAAACTGTTTTTT CASSRKNRVEKLFF
TRBJ1-5 . TRBD1 TRBV28 TGTGCCAGCAGGCCGGGACAGGCCGGAGATCAGCCCCAGCATTTT CASRPGQAGDQPQHF
TRBJ1-2 . . TRBV10-1 TGCGCCAGCAGTGAGGACAGAAACTATGGCTACACCTTC CASSEDRNYGYTF
TRBJ1-1 . . TRBV5-1 TGCGCCAGCAGCTTGGCTGAGACAGCAAACACTGAAGCTTTCTTT CASSLAETANTEAFF
TRBJ2-1 . . TRBV9 TGTGCCAGCAGCGTAGCTCCTAAAACGGAGCAGTTCTTC CASSVAPKTEQFF
TRBJ1-5 . . TRBV1 TGCACCAGCAGCCAAGATCGGACAGAAACACGACATCAGCCCCAGCATTTT CTSSQDRTETRHQPQHF
TRBJ1-2 . . TRBV19 TGTGCCAGTAAGAAGACCGGACTACAGAGCTTCAACTATGGCTACACCTTC CASKKTGLQSFNYGYTF
TRBJ1-1 . . TRBV25-1 TGTGCCAGCAGTTTTGGGCACTTAAACACTGAAGCTTTCTTT CASSFGHLNTEAFF
TRBJ1-6 . TRBD1 TRBV28 TGTGCCAGCAGTTTCCCGACAGGGGATTATTCACCCCTCCACTTT CASSFPTGDYSPLHF
TRBJ2-3 . TRBD2 TRBV6-2/TRBV6-3 TGTGCCAGCAGTTACTTCGGGGGAGGGTTAAATACGCAGTATTTT CASSYFGGGLNTQYF
TRBJ1-1 . TRBD1 TRBV5-4 TGTGCCAGCAGCCCCGGGACAGGGCCGAACACTGAAGCTTTCTTT CASSPGTGPNTEAFF
TRBJ2-5 . . TRBV28 TGTGCCAGCAGACCAAGGGGTACAGAGACCCAGTACTTC CASRPRGTETQYF
TRBJ1-4 . . TRBV5-1 TGCGCCAGCAGCTTGAACAGGGCGAGTGAAAAACTGTTTTTT CASSLNRASEKLFF
TRBJ2-7 . TRBD1 TRBV5-6 TGTGCCAGCAGGTTGGACAGGGCCTACGAGCAGTACTTC CASRLDRAYEQYF
TRBJ2-2 . TRBD1 TRBV6-5 TGTGCCAGAGGGACAGGCAACACCGGGGAGCTGTTTTTT CARGTGNTGELFF
TRBJ1-1 once . TRBV28 TGTGCCAGCAGTCCGCATGACAGAACGAACACTGAAGCTTTCTTT CASSPHDRTNTEAFF
TRBJ1-2 . TRBD1 TRBV30 TGTGCCAGATTCGCCGGGACAGCCGTCTATGGCTACACCTTC CARFAGTAVYGYTF
TRBJ1-2 . . TRBV28 TGTGCCAGTATCTCGCCGGGGAACTATGGCTACACCTTC CASISPGNYGYTF
TRBJ1-5 . . TRBV28 TGTGCCAGCAGTGTTCGACAGCGAGTTCAGCCCCAGCATTTT CASSVRQRVQPQHF
TRBJ2-1 . . TRBV5-1 TGCGCCAGCAGCTTTTCCAGGAAGGAGGTTCATGAGCAGTTCTTC CASSFSRKEVHEQFF
TRBJ1-2 once TRBD1 TRBV6-5 TGTGCCAGCAGTAAACAGGGGGCAGGAAACTATGGCTACACCTTC CASSKQGAGNYGYTF
TRBJ1-2 . . TRBV10-3 TGTGCCATATGGACAGTAAACTATGGCTACACCTTC CAIWTVNYGYTF
TRBJ2-1 once . TRBV12-3/TRBV12-4 TGTGCCAGCAGCCCTTGGTTCTTC CASSPWFF
TRBJ1-1 . . TRBV7-2 TGTGCCAGCAGCCATTCGCTTCAGGGATACACTGAAGCTTTCTTT CASSHSLQGYTEAFF
TRBJ2-1 . . TRBV29-1 TGCAGCGTTAACAGGGCTTATTCCTACAATGAGCAGTTCTTC CSVNRAYSYNEQFF
TRBJ1-2 . . TRBV6-1 TGTGCCAGCAGTGAAGCGTCGGGCTACACCTTC CASSEASGYTF
TRBJ1-1 . . TRBV12-5 TGTGCTAGTGGTTTGTTCGCTGAAGCTTTCTTT CASGLFAEAFF
TRBJ2-1 few TRBD2 TRBV2 TGTGCCAGCAGTGACGGGAGGCTGACCTACAATGAGCAGTTCTTC CASSDGRLTYNEQFF
TRBJ1-6 . . TRBV5-6 TGTGCCAGCAGCTTGAGGACAGATAATTCACCCCTCCACTTT CASSLRTDNSPLHF
TRBJ2-1 . TRBD1 TRBV19 TGTGCCAGTAGACTACAGGGGTTTACCCTGAATGAGCAGTTCTTC CASRLQGFTLNEQFF
TRBJ1-1 . TRBD1 TRBV14 TGTGCCAGCAGCGAACAGGGGGCTGGCACTGAAGCTTTCTTT CASSEQGAGTEAFF
TRBJ2-1 few TRBD2 TRBV7-3 TGTGCCAGCAGCCCAACTGGGACTAGCGGGGTCAATGAGCAGTTCTTC CASSPTGTSGVNEQFF
TRBJ1-1 . . TRBV12-3/TRBV12-4 TGTGCCTCATCAGGAATTATGAACACTGAAGCTTTCTTT CASSGIMNTEAFF
TRBJ2-3 . . TRBV5-5 TGTGCCAGCACCTTTCTCCTGACTAATCTAGGGTCAACTAGCACAGATACGCAGTATTTT CASTFLLTNLGSTSTDTQYF
TRBJ2-7 once TRBD2 TRBV7-3 TGTGCCAGCAGCTTAAGTGGGACTAGCGGACACTACGAGCAGTACTTC CASSLSGTSGHYEQYF
TRBJ2-7 . TRBD2 TRBV4-2 TGTGCCAGCAGCCAACCCTTACTAGCGGGAGAACGCGAGCAGTACTTC CASSQPLLAGEREQYF